This T cell receptor beta chain was obtained from a study of identical twins. The donor group consisted entirely of healthy Caucasians. TCRdb reanalysed the 5' RACE reads using MiXCR and keeps one entry per CDR3 protein. Of about 240,000 distinct CDR3 sequences detected, about 11% appear once; the ten largest clones hold approximately 11%. V was clipped by 4 bases and J by 1 base, with 15 bases between them. The CDR3 runs 15 residues. Germline values: CDR1 SQVTM, CDR2 ANQGSEA. The study's findings and limits: Analyses of zero insertions could, in part, be confounded by invariant MAIT and iNKT cells. Models predicted less out-of-frame TCR alpha sharing in monozygotic twins than was found.

This clonotype showed up many times. Its antigen is unknown. Sequences were obtained from memory T cells sorted from blood. The chain is built from TRBV29-1 and TRBJ2-3, with D possibly matching TRBD2 (6 bases). The clonotype was recovered from a man aged 50 to 60 in good health. DNA of the CDR3: TGCAGCGTTGTTTCCGGGGGAGTGGGCACAGATACGCAGTATTTT. Translation: CSVVSGGVGTDTQYF.